This is a list of T cell receptor beta chains from one sample in a study of blood T cells in healthy people across ages. TCRdb fed the 5' RACE reads into MiXCR, producing one record per CDR3 protein. The sample carries hundreds of thousands of distinct CDR3 sequences, over 40% recorded once. The sequenced sample consisted of blood. The origin of the receptors is a woman older than 75 in good health. Each CDR3 is given with its conserved first and last residue. The D gene is left open where the match is weak. Only some rows state a clone size, as once, few, many or a class for expanded clones.

TGTGCCAGCAGTCGCAGGCGGTGGGCTAACTATGGCTACACCTTC	CASSRRRWANYGYTF	15	.	TRBV27	TRBJ1-2	many
TGCGCCAGCAGCCAAGATTCGGCCTCACAGCAGCCCCAGCATTTT	CASSQDSASQQPQHF	15	.	TRBV4-3	TRBJ1-5	many
TGTGCCACCAGTGAGCTGGACAGGGGTGGGTATAATGAGCAGTTCTTC	CATSELDRGGYNEQFF	16	TRBD1	TRBV24-1	TRBJ2-1	many
TGTGCCAGCAGCCAATCCCGGACCTATGGCTACACCTTC	CASSQSRTYGYTF	13	.	TRBV3-1	TRBJ1-2	.
TGTGCCATACAGGGTAGTCTGGGGTACGAGCAGTACTTC	CAIQGSLGYEQYF	13	.	TRBV25-1	TRBJ2-7	many
TGTGCCAGCAGTTTGCGGACAGGGGTGAATCAGCCCCAGCATTTT	CASSLRTGVNQPQHF	15	TRBD1	TRBV6-6	TRBJ1-5	.
TGTGCCAGCAGCTTGGGCGGACCTAGCACAGATACGCAGTATTTT	CASSLGGPSTDTQYF	15	.	TRBV7-3	TRBJ2-3	many
TGTGCCATCAGCGCGGGACGCCCTGGTGGCTACACCTTC	CAISAGRPGGYTF	13	.	TRBV6-6	TRBJ1-2	.
TGTGCCAGCAGTCCCGGGACAGGGGTGTTCTATGAGCAGTACTTC	CASSPGTGVFYEQYF	15	TRBD1	TRBV2	TRBJ2-7	.
TGCAGTGCTAGTCAAATGACTAGCGGGAGAGGCAATGAGCAGTTCTTC	CSASQMTSGRGNEQFF	16	TRBD2	TRBV20-1	TRBJ2-1	.
TGTGCCAGCAGCCTCGCGCTAGTCTCAGATACGCAGTATTTT	CASSLALVSDTQYF	14	.	TRBV7-2	TRBJ2-3	few
TGTGCCAGCACCGAGCCTCACTCCGGGGGTAACTATGGCTACACCTTC	CASTEPHSGGNYGYTF	16	.	TRBV5-8	TRBJ1-2	many
TGTGCCAGCAGTTACGGCCGAGACACAGATACGCAGTATTTT	CASSYGRDTDTQYF	14	.	TRBV6-2/TRBV6-3	TRBJ2-3	many
TGTGCCAGCAGCGTGGGGACCGACTACAATGAGCAGTTCTTC	CASSVGTDYNEQFF	14	.	TRBV11-1	TRBJ2-1	.
TGCAGTGCTAGTTCCCTGCTAGCGGGGGATCCCACAGATACGCAGTATTTT	CSASSLLAGDPTDTQYF	17	TRBD2	TRBV20-1	TRBJ2-3	once
TGTGCCAGCAGTGACAGGAAAACTGGGGAGCTGTTTTTT	CASSDRKTGELFF	13	.	TRBV2	TRBJ2-2	few
TGTGCCAGCAGCTCCCGACAGGGAACCATTCAGTACTTC	CASSSRQGTIQYF	13	TRBD1	TRBV6-2/TRBV6-3	TRBJ2-4	few
TGTGCCAGCAGTAGGACAGGGGACTATGGCTACACCTTC	CASSRTGDYGYTF	13	TRBD1	TRBV13	TRBJ1-2	few
TGTGCCATCAGATCCAGGGGGGGTTCTGGCTACACCTTC	CAIRSRGGSGYTF	13	TRBD1	TRBV10-3	TRBJ1-2	.
TGTGCCAGCAGCTCCGGAATGGCCCTAAACGAGCAGTTCTTC	CASSSGMALNEQFF	14	.	TRBV7-2	TRBJ2-1	.
TGTGCCAGCAGTTGGGGGACAGGACCCCAAGAGACCCAGTACTTC	CASSWGTGPQETQYF	15	TRBD1	TRBV6-6	TRBJ2-5	.
TGTGCCAGCAGTCCGATTGGCTACGAGCAGTACTTC	CASSPIGYEQYF	12	.	TRBV12-3/TRBV12-4	TRBJ2-7	.
TGTGCCAGCAGCACTAACCGTAGGGGGCCCAGGGGGGATACGCAGTATTTT	CASSTNRRGPRGDTQYF	17	.	TRBV21-1	TRBJ2-3	few
TGTGCCAGCAGCTCCGGGACTTTGCGAGAGACCCAGTACTTC	CASSSGTLRETQYF	14	.	TRBV7-2	TRBJ2-5	many
TGTGCCAGTAGCCCAACAGGGGGAAGTAGGCAGTTCTTC	CASSPTGGSRQFF	13	TRBD1	TRBV7-3	TRBJ2-1	.
TGTGCCAGCAGTCCCGGACTATCTGGGGCCAACGTCCTGACTTTC	CASSPGLSGANVLTF	15	.	TRBV12-3/TRBV12-4	TRBJ2-6	many
TGCAGCGTTGAAGGGGCGCAGGGGAAATACGAGCAGTACTTC	CSVEGAQGKYEQYF	14	.	TRBV29-1	TRBJ2-7	many
TGTGCCAGCAGCTTGACTAGCGTCAATGAGCAGTTCTTC	CASSLTSVNEQFF	13	TRBD2	TRBV7-2	TRBJ2-1	many
TGTGCCAGCAGCCGTCCGGAGGGCCGGAATGAGCAGTTCTTC	CASSRPEGRNEQFF	14	.	TRBV3-1	TRBJ2-1	many
TGTGCCAGCGACACCAGCGATAGCAATCAGCCCCAGCATTTT	CASDTSDSNQPQHF	14	.	TRBV9	TRBJ1-5	.
TGCAGTGCTAGAGATGGGGTCCGCTCTGGGGCCAACGTCCTGACTTTC	CSARDGVRSGANVLTF	16	.	TRBV20-1	TRBJ2-6	.
TGCAGTGCAGAGGGACTAGCGGGGGCAACCCGTGAGCAGTTCTTC	CSAEGLAGATREQFF	15	TRBD2	TRBV20-1	TRBJ2-1	.
TGTGCCTGGAGTGTTCAGTCGGGGGGCTACACCTTC	CAWSVQSGGYTF	12	.	TRBV30	TRBJ1-2	.
TGTGCCAGCTCACCTGTAGTGGGAAACACTGAAGCTTTCTTT	CASSPVVGNTEAFF	14	.	TRBV18	TRBJ1-1	.
TGCGCCAGCAGCTTGATCAGGACCTCGAACACTGAAGCTTTCTTT	CASSLIRTSNTEAFF	15	.	TRBV5-1	TRBJ1-1	.
TGTGCCAGCAGGGGGACTTATTACTACAATGAGCAGTTCTTC	CASRGTYYYNEQFF	14	.	TRBV27	TRBJ2-1	many
TGTGCCAGCAGCGTGGGCGGTTACACAGATACGCAGTATTTT	CASSVGGYTDTQYF	14	.	TRBV7-2	TRBJ2-3	.
TGTGCCAGCAGTGAAGCAAAGACAGGCTCTACGAAGACCCAGTACTTC	CASSEAKTGSTKTQYF	16	.	TRBV6-1	TRBJ2-5	few
TGTGCCAGTAGTTCCTCCTGGGGGGGGATTATTAAGAATGAGCAGTACTTC	CASSSSWGGIIKNEQYF	17	TRBD2	TRBV19	TRBJ2-7	.
TGCAGCGTTGAAAGGTTAGCAACTTACAATGAGCAGTTCTTC	CSVERLATYNEQFF	14	.	TRBV29-1	TRBJ2-1	.
TGCAGTGCTTTAAAAGGAGGGCTAGATACGCAGTATTTT	CSALKGGLDTQYF	13	.	TRBV20-1	TRBJ2-3	.
TGTGCCAGCAGCCAAGACTGGGGAACGGGCGGCGTTCAGTACTTC	CASSQDWGTGGVQYF	15	.	TRBV4-2	TRBJ2-4	once
TGTGCCACCAGTGATACCGGGACAGGATCTGAGGAGCAGTACTTC	CATSDTGTGSEEQYF	15	TRBD1	TRBV24-1	TRBJ2-7	many
TGTGGGGCCGGCAGAACCCAAGAGACCCAGTACTTC	CGAGRTQETQYF	12	.	TRBV28	TRBJ2-5	many
TGCAGTGCTAGAGAAGGTTTTTATGGCTACACCTTC	CSAREGFYGYTF	12	.	TRBV20-1	TRBJ1-2	.
TGTGCCACCAGCAGAGAAACAGCTAACCCTGCGAGCTACGAGCAGTACTTC	CATSRETANPASYEQYF	17	.	TRBV15	TRBJ2-7	.
TGCGCCAGCAGCCCTTTACAGGGGGGGGCCAACGTCCTGACTTTC	CASSPLQGGANVLTF	15	TRBD1	TRBV5-1	TRBJ2-6	.
TGTGCCAGCAGCCCAGGGAGCTCCTATAATTCACCCCTCCACTTT	CASSPGSSYNSPLHF	15	.	TRBV7-9	TRBJ1-6	many
TGCGCCAGCAGCCAAGAGGGACTAGCGGGAGTCGGCTACGAGCAGTACTTC	CASSQEGLAGVGYEQYF	17	TRBD2	TRBV4-1	TRBJ2-7	many